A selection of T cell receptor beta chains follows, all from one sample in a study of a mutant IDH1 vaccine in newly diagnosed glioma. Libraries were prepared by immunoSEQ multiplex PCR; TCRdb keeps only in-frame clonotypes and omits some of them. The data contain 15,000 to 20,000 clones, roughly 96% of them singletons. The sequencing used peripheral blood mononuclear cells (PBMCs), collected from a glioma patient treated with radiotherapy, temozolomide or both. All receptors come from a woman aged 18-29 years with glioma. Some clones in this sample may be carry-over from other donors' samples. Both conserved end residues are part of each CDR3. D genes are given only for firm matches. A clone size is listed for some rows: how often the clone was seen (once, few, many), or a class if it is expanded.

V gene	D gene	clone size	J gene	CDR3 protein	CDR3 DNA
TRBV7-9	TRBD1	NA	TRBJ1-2	CASSKTGGHGYTF	TGTGCCAGCAGTAAAACAGGGGGTCATGGCTACACCTTC
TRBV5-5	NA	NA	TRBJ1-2	CASSPGIQLNYGYTF	TGTGCCAGCAGCCCAGGGATACAGCTAAACTATGGCTACACCTTC
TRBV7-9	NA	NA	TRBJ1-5	CASSSPYQPQHF	TGTGCCAGCAGCTCCCCATATCAGCCCCAGCATTTT
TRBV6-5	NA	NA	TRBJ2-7	CATLGTLPSYYEQYF	TGTGCCACCCTCGGGACCCTCCCTTCCTACTACGAGCAGTACTTC
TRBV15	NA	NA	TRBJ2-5	CATSRDGRTKETQYF	TGTGCCACCAGCAGAGATGGTAGGACTAAAGAGACCCAGTACTTC
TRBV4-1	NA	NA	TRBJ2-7	CASSQTGLREQYF	TGCGCCAGCAGCCAAACAGGGTTACGCGAGCAGTACTTC
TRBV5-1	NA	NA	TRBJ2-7	CASSRAPGDEQYF	TGCGCCAGCAGCCGGGCCCCAGGCGACGAGCAGTACTTC
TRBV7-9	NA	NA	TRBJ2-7	CASTGPGYEQYF	TGTGCCAGCACCGGACCCGGCTACGAGCAGTACTTC
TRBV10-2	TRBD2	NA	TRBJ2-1	CASSEGLAGGNEQFF	TGCGCCAGCAGTGAGGGACTAGCGGGAGGCAATGAGCAGTTCTTC
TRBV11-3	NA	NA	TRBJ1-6	CASSVTWGNSPLHF	TGTGCCAGCAGCGTGACGTGGGGTAATTCACCCCTCCACTTT
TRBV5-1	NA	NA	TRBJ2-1	CASSLVSFSYNEQFF	TGCGCCAGCAGCTTGGTTTCCTTTTCGTACAATGAGCAGTTCTTC
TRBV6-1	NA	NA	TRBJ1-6	CASSERGGLYRNLHF	TGTGCCAGCAGTGAACGGGGGGGCCTCTACCGGAACCTCCACTTT
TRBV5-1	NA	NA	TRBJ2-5	CASSTSGTQYF	TGCGCCAGCAGCACCAGCGGGACCCAGTACTTC
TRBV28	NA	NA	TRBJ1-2	CASSTQGGPNYGYTF	TGTGCCAGCAGTACACAGGGAGGCCCAAACTATGGCTACACCTTC
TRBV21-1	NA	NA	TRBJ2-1	CASTAVLAGTYNEQFF	TGTGCCAGCACCGCGGTCCTAGCGGGAACCTACAATGAGCAGTTCTTC
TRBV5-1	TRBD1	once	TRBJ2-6	CASSLDRGGSGANVLTF	TGCGCCAGCAGCCTGGACAGGGGCGGCTCTGGGGCCAACGTCCTGACTTTC
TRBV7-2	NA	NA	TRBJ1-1	CASSLGGVPTEAFF	TGTGCCAGCAGCTTAGGAGGGGTACCCACAGAAGCTTTCTTT
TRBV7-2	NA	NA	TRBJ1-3	CASSPTGTGNTIYF	TGTGCCAGCAGCCCTACAGGGACTGGAAACACCATATATTTT
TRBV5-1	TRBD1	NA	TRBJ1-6	CASSGGQGDSPLHF	TGCGCCAGCAGCGGGGGACAGGGGGATTCACCCCTCCACTTT
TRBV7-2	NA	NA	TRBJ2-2	CASTLSAGELFF	TGTGCCAGCACTCTTAGCGCCGGGGAGCTGTTTTTT
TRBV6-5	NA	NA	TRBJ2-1	CASSYSITGSYNEQFF	TGTGCCAGCAGTTACTCCATTACAGGGAGTTACAATGAGCAGTTCTTC
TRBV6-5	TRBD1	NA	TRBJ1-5	CASSQGGAGNQPQHF	TGTGCCAGCAGTCAGGGGGGGGCGGGCAATCAGCCCCAGCATTTT
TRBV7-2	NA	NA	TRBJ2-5	CASSLVGRAGRETQYF	TGTGCCAGCAGCTTAGTAGGGCGGGCAGGGAGAGAGACCCAGTACTTC
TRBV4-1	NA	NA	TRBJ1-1	CASSQALEGTEAFF	TGCGCCAGCAGCCAAGCTTTGGAGGGCACTGAAGCTTTCTTT
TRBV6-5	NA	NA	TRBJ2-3	CASKQTAATDTQYF	TGTGCCAGCAAACAGACAGCAGCCACAGATACGCAGTATTTT
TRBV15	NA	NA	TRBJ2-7	CATSRDSVLGTNEQYF	TGTGCCACCAGCAGAGATTCGGTTCTCGGTACTAACGAGCAGTACTTC
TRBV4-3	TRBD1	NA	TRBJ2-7	CASSQGQGQYEQYF	TGCGCCAGCAGCCAAGGACAGGGGCAATACGAGCAGTACTTC
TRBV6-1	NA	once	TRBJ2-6	CASSGKQVSGANVLTF	TGTGCCAGCAGTGGGAAGCAAGTTTCTGGGGCCAACGTCCTGACTTTC